Shown below are 24 T cell receptor beta chains from a single sample sequenced in a study of long-term antiretroviral therapy in people with HIV. Version v3.0 of the immunoSEQ assay ran at survey level. TCRdb keeps only in-frame clones here, not all; method: immunoSEQ multiplex PCR. The table shows fewer than 35,000 clones, with 65% to 90% occurring only once. This material consisted of unsorted PBMCs, taken approximately 3.3 years after starting antiretroviral therapy. Receptors were obtained from a young man with HIV.

The CDR3 region has the DNA TGTGCCAGCTCACGAAGCGGGAGGGTGGATGAGCAGTTCTTC. It encodes CASSRSGRVDEQFF. J is TRBJ2-1 and V is TRBV18, with 10 bases aligning to TRBD2. V was clipped by 4 bases and J by 8 bases; unmatched bases: 5. Germline V gene lookup returns CDR1 KGHSH and CDR2 LQKENI. This CDR3 comprises 14 residues.

This clone was seen a few times. The CDR3 reads CASSPTIVDEQYF. The CDR3 DNA sequence: TGCGCCAGCAGCCCCACCATCGTCGACGAGCAGTACTTC. The rearrangement uses TRBV4-1 and TRBJ2-7; unclear D gene. This CDR3 has 13 amino acids. V was pared by 4 bases and J by 5 bases, with 12 bases between. Germline V gives CDR1 MGHRA, CDR2 YSYEKL.

The chain recombines TRBV5-1 with TRBJ1-5; D gene unclear. The CDR3 contains 15 residues. V was shortened by 0 bases and J by 2 bases, with 9 bases between the two germline ends. The germline V gene has CDR1 SGHRS and CDR2 YFSETQ. The DNA of the CDR3 is TGCGCCAGCAGCTTGGGCCCGGGCGGCAATCAGCCCCAGCATTTT. It is translated as CASSLGPGGNQPQHF.

The gene calls are TRBV10-2 and TRBJ1-2, with 9 positions matching TRBD1. V gave up 4 bases and J gave up 4 bases; unmatched junction bases: 1. The germline gives CDR1 WSHSY, CDR2 SAAADI. The CDR3 consists of 13 residues. The CDR3 loop reads CASSGDRVYGYTF. The DNA of the CDR3 is TGCGCCAGCAGTGGGGACAGGGTCTATGGCTACACCTTC.

V is TRBV28 and J is TRBJ1-2; D perhaps matches TRBD1 (5 bases). Trimming took 5 bases from V and 7 from J, leaving 20 bases between them. Germline CDR1 reads MDHEN; CDR2 reads SYDVKM. This CDR3 has 15 amino acids. The CDR3 sequence is CASSARGTRSVGYTF. Written as DNA, the CDR3 is TGTGCCAGCAGTGCCCGGGGCACCAGGTCTGTTGGCTACACCTTC.

This clone has just a few counts. The chain carries TRBV27 and TRBJ1-2; 8 bases align to TRBD1. CDR1 MNHEY and CDR2 SMNVEV come from the germline V gene (reference sequence). After removal of 3 bases from V and 3 bases from J, the junction contained 9 bases not matched to a gene. This CDR3 region has 16 residues. The DNA of the CDR3 is TGTGCCAGCAGTTTCAACCCGTCAGGGGGCTACTATGGCTACACCTTC. Its protein product is CASSFNPSGGYYGYTF.

This chain uses TRBV19 with TRBJ2-1; either TRBD1 or TRBD2 may supply D (6 bases each). The V end was cut by 4 bases, the J end by 4 bases, with 20 bases between. The CDR3 extends over 17 amino acids. The germline gives CDR1 LNHDA, CDR2 SQIVND (reference sequence). The DNA of the CDR3 is TGTGCCAGTAGTACTCGGGCCTTGGGGGGCTTATACAATGAGCAGTTCTTC. This encodes CASSTRALGGLYNEQFF.

The V gene is TRBV12-5, the J gene TRBJ1-2, with 8 positions matching TRBD1. The ends lost 4 bases at V and 4 bases at J; junction bases unmatched: 8. Per the germline V gene, CDR1 is LGHNT and CDR2 is FRNRAP. The length of the CDR3 is 15 residues. CDR3 DNA: TGTGCTAGTGGTTCCGACCGGGACAGGTTCTATGGCTACACCTTC. The encoded protein is CASGSDRDRFYGYTF.

The CDR3 bases are TGCGCCAGCAGCCAAGTGGGAAGGGGCAGAGCTTATAATTCACCCCTCCACTTT. Its protein product is CASSQVGRGRAYNSPLHF. This chain connects TRBV4-1 to TRBJ1-6; D might be TRBD1 (5 bases). The CDR3 runs 18 residues. Germline V gene sequence: CDR1 MGHRA, CDR2 YSYEKL. V lost 1 base to trimming and J lost 4 bases, with 17 bases between them.

The chain joins TRBV29-1 to TRBJ1-1; 9 bases align to TRBD1. The CDR3 sequence is 17 residues long. The V gene's germline CDR1 is SQVTM and CDR2 ANQGSEA. V was pared by 6 bases and J by 4 bases, with 18 bases of the junction left unmatched. The CDR3 loop reads CSVGTPGQGRVSTEAFF. In DNA, the CDR3 is TGCAGCGTCGGAACTCCGGGACAGGGAAGGGTAAGCACTGAAGCTTTCTTT.

This clone was counted a single time. The chain joins TRBV2 to TRBJ1-2; D ambiguous. CDR3 length equals 13 residues. Trimming removed 4 bases at V and 4 bases at J, with 10 bases between. From germline, CDR1 is SNHLY and CDR2 FYNNEI. This CDR3 reads CASSVRTPYGYTF. DNA for the CDR3: TGTGCCAGCAGTGTTAGGACCCCCTATGGCTACACCTTC.

The V and J genes are TRBV18 and TRBJ1-4; the D is unclear. V gave up 6 bases and J gave up 1 base, with 9 bases separating them. CDR1 KGHSH and CDR2 LQKENI come from the germline V gene. The CDR3 extends over 14 amino acids. CDR3 loop: CASSRPLTNEKLFF. CDR3 sequence (DNA): TGTGCCAGCTCCCGGCCCCTAACTAATGAAAAACTGTTTTTT. Full variable domain (remainder filled in from reference TRBV18 and TRBJ1-4): NAGVMQNPRHLVRRRGQEARLRCSPMKGHSHVYWYRQLPEEGLKFMVYLQKENIIDESGMPKERFSAEFPKEGPSILRIQQVVRGDSAAYFCASSRPLTNEKLFFGSGTQLSVL.

The chain combines TRBV5-1 with TRBJ2-7; TRBD2 matches 12 bases. The trim removed 3 bases at V and 3 bases at J, leaving 4 bases unmatched. CDR3 length: 15 amino acids. CDR1 and CDR2 (germline): SGHRS, YFSETQ. CDR3 sequence (DNA): TGCGCCAGCAGCTCCCGACTAGCGGGAGTCTACGAGCAGTACTTC. Its translation: CASSSRLAGVYEQYF.

This sequence joins TRBV6-6 and TRBJ1-2; D uncertain. CDR3 length equals 15 residues. V was cut by 4 bases and J by 2 bases, with 14 bases left in between. Germline CDR1 is MNHNY and CDR2 is SVGAGI (reference sequence). The CDR3: CASSSLRAANYGYTF. CDR3 bases: TGTGCCAGCAGTTCCTTACGGGCAGCGAACTATGGCTACACCTTC.

This clone was seen a handful of times. V and J are TRBV4-1 and TRBJ2-2; D may match TRBD1 or TRBD2 (5 bases each). Germline V gene sequence: CDR1 MGHRA, CDR2 YSYEKL. The CDR3 consists of 15 residues. V was clipped by 5 bases and J by 3 bases, with 13 bases between them. The CDR3 DNA is TGCGCCAGCAGCGCCCGGGGCTCATACACCGGGGAGCTGTTTTTT. It specifies CASSARGSYTGELFF.

The chain recombines TRBV7-2 with TRBJ2-7; D uncertain. The CDR3 length is 14 residues. The germline V gene has CDR1 SGHTA and CDR2 FQGNSA. Trimming removed 5 bases from V and 5 bases from J, with 16 bases in between. The chain's CDR3 is CASSPDNSWHEQYF. The CDR3 DNA reads TGTGCCAGCAGCCCAGATAACAGCTGGCACGAGCAGTACTTC.

The CDR3 bases are TGCGCCAGCAGCCAAGCTCCGGGGAATGAGCAGTTCTTC. Protein product: CASSQAPGNEQFF. The rearrangement links TRBV4-1 to TRBJ2-1, with a possible D match to TRBD2 (5 bases). Germline V gene lookup returns CDR1 MGHRA and CDR2 YSYEKL. Trimming left V 1 base short and J 7 bases short, with 8 bases between. CDR3 length: 13 residues.

J is TRBJ2-2 and V is TRBV11-2; the match to TRBD2 covers 7 bases. Germline V lookup: CDR1 SGHAT, CDR2 FQNNGV. CDR3 length: 14 amino acids. Trimming removed 7 bases from V and 8 bases from J; junction bases left unmatched: 10. The CDR3 sequence is CASNLGLLMGELFF. CDR3 bases: TGTGCCAGCAATTTGGGACTACTGATGGGGGAGCTGTTTTTT.

The chain uses TRBV4-3 and TRBJ2-7; unclear D gene. This CDR3 has 18 amino acids. The germline V gene encodes CDR1 LGHNA and CDR2 YSLEER. V shed 0 bases and J shed 7 bases, with 25 bases lying between them. The CDR3 DNA follows: TGCGCCAGCAGCCAAGAAGTATTGGGCCGGGCGCCTAATAGGGAGCAGTACTTC. This encodes CASSQEVLGRAPNREQYF.

The chain links TRBV5-4 to TRBJ2-7; TRBD1 aligns across 8 bases. Germline CDR1 is SGHNT and CDR2 is YYREEE (reference sequence). The CDR3 has 20 amino acids. V shed 4 bases and J 2 bases; nucleotides not matched to a gene: 23. CDR3 amino acids: CASSTYVDPGTGRRTYEQYF. CDR3 sequence (DNA): TGTGCCAGCAGCACCTATGTGGACCCCGGGACAGGTAGGAGGACCTACGAGCAGTACTTC. Together with reference TRBV5-4 and TRBJ2-7, the CDR3 gives the full variable domain: ETGVTQSPTHLIKTRGQQVTLRCSSQSGHNTVSWYQQALGQGPQFIFQYYREEENGRGNFPPRFSGLQFPNYSSELNVNALELDDSALYLCASSTYVDPGTGRRTYEQYFGPGTRLTVT.

This clone was picked up one time. V is TRBV19 and J is TRBJ2-1; D is uncertain. Trimming left V 1 base short and J 6 bases short, with 16 bases between. CDR3 size: 16 residues. The germline V gene has CDR1 LNHDA and CDR2 SQIVND (reference sequence). The CDR3 region has the DNA TGTGCCAGTAGTATAGGTGGGGTTCTTTTGGGCAATGAGCAGTTCTTC. This gives the protein CASSIGGVLLGNEQFF.

CDR3 sequence: CASSQPLEAVTEAFF. The CDR3, as DNA: TGCGCCAGCAGTCAACCCCTGGAGGCAGTCACTGAAGCTTTCTTT. The rearrangement uses TRBV5-1 and TRBJ1-1, with no clear D. CDR1 and CDR2 from the germline V gene are SGHRS and YFSETQ. V lost 5 bases and J 4 bases, leaving 18 bases between the germline ends. The CDR3 extends over 15 amino acids. Supplemented by reference TRBV5-1 and TRBJ1-1, the full variable domain reads KAGVTQTPRYLIKTRGQQVTLSCSPISGHRSVSWYQQTPGQGLQFLFEYFSETQRNKGNFPGRFSGRQFSNSRSEMNVSTLELGDSALYLCASSQPLEAVTEAFFGQGTRLTVV.

This clone was picked up a small number of times. This chain connects TRBV28 to TRBJ1-4, with D unclear. The CDR3 consists of 13 residues. Germline V lookup: CDR1 MDHEN, CDR2 SYDVKM. Trimming removed 7 bases from V and 8 bases from J, with 14 bases in between. CDR3 in DNA: TGTGCCAGCACGGTTGACACCTTAGAAAAACTGTTTTTT. Encoded protein: CASTVDTLEKLFF.

The rearrangement joins TRBV5-1 to TRBJ2-3; the match to TRBD2 covers 14 bases. Germline V CDR1 and CDR2: SGHRS, YFSETQ. With 0 bases clipped from V and 0 bases from J, the junction kept 3 bases outside the gene matches. This CDR3 spans 18 amino acids. CDR3 nucleotide sequence: TGCGCCAGCAGCTTGGGACTAGCGGGGGGGATGAGCACAGATACGCAGTATTTT. Amino acids: CASSLGLAGGMSTDTQYF.